This entry lists 16 T cell receptor beta chains sequenced from one sample in a study of HIV-infected children after antiretroviral therapy interruption. The TCR library was built from RNA with a 3' RACE protocol and unique molecular identifiers. TCRdb called the 3' RACE reads again in MiXCR, with one record for every CDR3 protein. The sample has 70,000 to 90,000 distinct CDR3 sequences, 6% to 8.5% seen once. Treatment indicated: PENTA 11 planned treatment interruption arm or continuous ART arm. Source: CD45RA+ CD4+ T cells from PBMCs, pooled from several time points, taken from a donor given antiretroviral therapy, either interrupted or continuous. Subset specified: naive CD4+ CD45RA+ CD45RO- T cells. Receptor source: a pool of human donors with HIV.

J is TRBJ2-7 and V is TRBV20-1; 9 nucleotides align to TRBD1. Germline CDR1 is DFQATT and CDR2 is SNEGSKA (reference sequence). This CDR3 contains 14 residues. The ends lost 6 bases at V and 6 bases at J; junction bases unmatched: 12. CDR3 sequence: CSAPPRGQGGEQYF. DNA for the CDR3: TGCAGTGCCCCCCCTCGGGGACAGGGTGGCGAGCAGTACTTC.

This clonotype appeared many times. The gene calls are TRBV20-1 and TRBJ1-1, with D unresolved. V was shortened by 6 bases and J by 0 bases, with 5 bases between the two germline ends. The germline V gene encodes CDR1 DFQATT and CDR2 SNEGSKA (reference sequence). The CDR3 has 11 amino acids. The CDR3 DNA is TGCAGTGCGCCCGTGAACACTGAAGCTTTCTTT. Translating gives CSAPVNTEAFF.

This sequence joins TRBV18 and TRBJ1-5; D possibly corresponds to TRBD1 (5 bases). The CDR3 loop spans 15 amino acids. V gave up 2 bases and J gave up 4 bases, with 12 bases separating them. Germline CDR1 KGHSH, CDR2 LQKENI. The CDR3 bases are TGTGCCAGCTCACCAGCAGGGACGGCTAATCAGCCCCAGCATTTT. Protein product: CASSPAGTANQPQHF. The full variable domain, its missing parts supplied by reference TRBV18 and TRBJ1-5, is NAGVMQNPRHLVRRRGQEARLRCSPMKGHSHVYWYRQLPEEGLKFMVYLQKENIIDESGMPKERFSAEFPKEGPSILRIQQVVRGDSAAYFCASSPAGTANQPQHFGDGTRLSIL.

Ten or more counts support this clonotype. The chain uses TRBV28 and TRBJ1-1, with D possibly being TRBD1 (6 bases). Trimming cost V 3 bases and J 10 bases, with 18 bases left between them. Germline V gene sequence: CDR1 MDHEN, CDR2 SYDVKM. This CDR3 comprises 14 residues. CDR3 nucleotides: TGTGCCAGCAGTTTCCGGGACACCCGTTTCGGAGCTTTCTTT. It translates to CASSFRDTRFGAFF.

Only a few counts were recorded for this clonotype. The chain combines TRBV5-6 with TRBJ1-2; 7 bases map to TRBD1. Germline lookup yields CDR1 SGHDT and CDR2 YYEEEE. The CDR3 is 15 residues long. The V and J ends lost 3 bases and 4 bases, in that order; junction bases with no gene match: 9. The CDR3 loop reads CASSSRQGGSYGYTF. DNA for the CDR3: TGTGCCAGCAGCTCTAGACAGGGCGGGTCCTATGGCTACACCTTC.

This clonotype was found many times. The V call is TRBV28, the J call TRBJ2-7; 14 bases agree with TRBD2. Germline assignment: CDR1 MDHEN and CDR2 SYDVKM. J was trimmed by 3 bases and V by 2 bases; bases with no gene match: 12. This CDR3 has 19 amino acids. CDR3: CASSLRLGLAGALGYEQYF. The DNA of the CDR3 is TGTGCCAGCAGTTTACGCCTGGGACTAGCGGGGGCCCTGGGCTACGAGCAGTACTTC.

The V call is TRBV5-1, the J call TRBJ2-6; tentatively, D is TRBD1 or TRBD2 (6 bases each). The ends were cut back, 0 bases at V and 2 bases at J, with 9 bases in the middle. Germline loops: CDR1 SGHRS, CDR2 YFSETQ. CDR3 length: 16 residues. CDR3 bases: TGCGCCAGCAGCTTGGCGAGGGGGGCTGGGGCCAACGTCCTGACTTTC. It translates to CASSLARGAGANVLTF.

This clonotype was recorded at least ten times. This chain joins TRBV6-4 and TRBJ2-5; D is unresolved. In germline, CDR1 is MRHNA, CDR2 SNTAGT. V gave up 3 bases and J gave up 6 bases, with 5 bases separating them. The CDR3 is 11 amino acids. As DNA, the CDR3 is TGTGCCAGCAGTGATATAAAGACCCAGTACTTC. Translation: CASSDIKTQYF.

V and J are TRBV20-1 and TRBJ2-3; D ambiguous. This CDR3 has 11 amino acids. The germline CDR1 and CDR2 sequences are DFQATT and SNEGSKA (reference sequence). V lost 5 bases and J 4 bases, leaving 7 bases between the germline ends. The CDR3 sequence is CSAPHPDTQYF. The CDR3 region has the DNA TGCAGTGCTCCTCACCCAGATACGCAGTATTTT.

This rearrangement joins TRBV10-3 to TRBJ1-5; D not resolved. Germline V lookup: CDR1 ENHRY, CDR2 SYGVKD. V was shortened by 3 bases and J by 9 bases, with 15 bases between the two germline ends. The CDR3 spans 14 residues. The CDR3, as DNA: TGTGCCATCAGTGATACGACCGGTCGGATGCCCCAGCATTTT. This codes for CAISDTTGRMPQHF.

This clonotype came up many times. The chain joins TRBV5-1 to TRBJ2-4; D may be TRBD1 (7 bases). There are 16 residues in the CDR3. V was trimmed by 0 bases and J by 8 bases, leaving 18 bases between them. Germline V gene data show CDR1 as SGHRS and CDR2 as YFSETQ. In DNA form, the CDR3 reads TGCGCCAGCAGCTTGGAGGCCGGACTCAGGGGGGACATTCAGTACTTC. Translation: CASSLEAGLRGDIQYF.

The sample holds many counts of this clonotype. The chain is built from TRBV7-9 and TRBJ2-7, with a weak D call TRBD2 (5 bases). Per germline, CDR1 SEHNR and CDR2 FQNEAQ (reference sequence). This CDR3 is built from 13 residues. V was shortened by 1 base and J by 4 bases, with 8 bases between the two germline ends. This chain's CDR3 is CASSLGSGYEQYF. DNA of the CDR3: TGTGCCAGCAGCTTAGGTTCGGGGTACGAGCAGTACTTC.

This clonotype was found many times. At one end the junction does not follow the germline gene, possibly because of a read error. The V and J genes are TRBV11-2 and TRBJ2-7; 9 positions match TRBD2. The germline V gene encodes CDR1 SGHAT and CDR2 FQNNGV. The CDR3 totals 14 residues. DNA of the CDR3: TGTGCCAGCAGCTTAGCTAGCGGGAATTACGAGAAGTACTTC. It codes for CASSLASGNYEKYF.

This clonotype was counted ten times or more. This rearrangement joins TRBV11-2 to TRBJ2-4, with 12 nucleotides matching TRBD2. CDR3 length: 17 amino acids. Germline V gene lookup returns CDR1 SGHAT and CDR2 FQNNGV. V was clipped by 5 bases and J by 0 bases; unmatched bases: 5. The CDR3 loop is CASSRGLAGIAKNIQYF. The CDR3, as DNA: TGTGCCAGCAGCCGTGGACTAGCGGGGATAGCCAAAAACATTCAGTACTTC.

This clonotype appeared many times. CDR3 bases: TGTGCCAGCAGCTATGACACCTTTGCGGGAAACATTCAGTACTTC. Its protein product is CASSYDTFAGNIQYF. V gene TRBV11-2 combines with J gene TRBJ2-4; tentatively, D is TRBD2 (5 bases). The CDR3 is 15 amino acids. Germline CDR1 is SGHAT and CDR2 is FQNNGV. V was clipped by 4 bases and J by 6 bases, with 16 bases between them.

The rearrangement joins TRBV11-2 to TRBJ2-2; D unclear. Trimming removed 0 bases at V and 6 bases at J, with 8 bases between. The CDR3 runs 14 residues. Germline V gene data show CDR1 as SGHAT and CDR2 as FQNNGV. The CDR3 here is CASSLESASGELFF. The CDR3 nucleotides read TGTGCCAGCAGCTTAGAGTCGGCTTCCGGGGAGCTGTTTTTT.